This section outlines one T cell receptor beta chain sequence together with its context. What it binds is not known. The sample belongs to a study of cytomegalovirus exposure and HLA in healthy donors. Findings and limits, study-wide: There were reportedly fewer N-insertions in an Asian-associated ancestry cluster than the roughly 670-donor mean, in a later analysis. Certain sequence variants were highly shared and formed a cluster, and this cluster was likely a sequencing artifact.

Primers included in the PCR were 60 Vbeta and 13 Jbeta primers. The repertoire was sequenced with immunoSEQ multiplex PCR; TCRdb's copy has only in-frame clones and lacks some. There are around 84,000 clones in the sample; about 80% occur only once, and about 3.1% lies in the top ten. This receptor was taken from a man in his fifties in good health and CMV-seronegative. Sequenced sample: PBMCs.

In DNA form, the CDR3 reads TGTGCTAGTGGTTTTCGGGGAACCGGGACATTGTCGTCTGGGGCCAACGTCCTGACTTTC. It is translated as CASGFRGTGTLSSGANVLTF. This chain connects TRBV12-5 to TRBJ2-6; TRBD1 might be the D (6 bases). The CDR3 has 20 amino acids. Germline CDR1 LGHNT, CDR2 FRNRAP. Trimming took off 3 bases at V and 1 base at J, with 22 bases between the two ends.